A single sample gave rise to the 30 T cell receptor beta chains below, sequenced in a study of T-cell reconstitution after alpha-beta-depleted transplantation in children. Unique molecular identifiers were incorporated during preparation of the TCRbeta library. MiXCR, applied by TCRdb to the PCR reads, yields one record per CDR3 protein. The repertoire includes more than 400,000 distinct CDR3 sequences, 43% of them detected once, and around 29% sits in the top ten. The sequencing here drew on PBMCs, taken before TCRalphabeta/CD19-depleted stem cell transplant. The source is a girl aged 2 to 9 with aplastic anemia, due to receive a stem cell transplant.

V and J are TRBV10-3 and TRBJ2-7; possibly TRBD2 for D (6 bases). This CDR3 region has 12 residues. CDR1 is ENHRY and CDR2 is SYGVKD in the germline V gene. Trimming cost V 9 bases and J 5 bases, with 14 bases left between them. The CDR3 nucleotides read TGTGCCATTGGGGACGGGAGCCACGAGCAGTACTTC. Protein: CAIGDGSHEQYF.

This clonotype showed up many times. This chain connects TRBV12-3 or TRBV12-4 to TRBJ1-6; the D gene is possibly TRBD1 (6 bases). The CDR3 has 14 amino acids. The germline V and J ends were trimmed by 3 bases and 7 bases, with 10 bases remaining between them. This CDR3 is CASSFRGANSPLHF. The CDR3 nucleotides read TGTGCCAGCAGTTTCAGGGGTGCGAATTCACCCCTCCACTTT.

J is TRBJ2-3 and V is TRBV7-9, with D hard to call. The CDR3 runs 13 residues. V gave up 1 base and J gave up 4 bases, with 6 bases separating them. Germline assignment: CDR1 SEHNR and CDR2 FQNEAQ (reference sequence). CDR3 sequence (DNA): TGTGCCAGCAGCTTAGACCCCCCAGATACGCAGTATTTT. Its translation is CASSLDPPDTQYF.

In this sample, this clonotype turned up once. The chain carries TRBV7-6 and TRBJ2-5, with D unclear. From germline, CDR1 is SGHVS and CDR2 FNYEAQ. This CDR3 region has 13 residues. Deletions cut 6 bases from V and 1 base from J, with 9 bases between. This chain's CDR3 is CASRPTSQETQYF. CDR3 DNA: TGTGCCAGCAGACCGACCAGCCAAGAGACCCAGTACTTC.

The J gene is TRBJ2-6, the V gene TRBV5-1; TRBD1 aligns across 8 bases. Looked up from germline, CDR1 is SGHRS and CDR2 is YFSETQ. The CDR3 consists of 18 residues. The J segment lost 0 bases and the V segment lost 4 bases, leaving 9 bases of the junction unmatched. CDR3 DNA sequence: TGCGCCAGCAGCCCCCTAGGACAGGGAGACTCTGGGGCCAACGTCCTGACTTTC. It codes for CASSPLGQGDSGANVLTF.

This clonotype was counted a few times. The chain employs TRBV29-1 and TRBJ2-7; D is possibly TRBD1 or TRBD2 (5 bases each). This CDR3 spans 13 amino acids. Trimming took off 5 bases at V and 3 bases at J, with 14 bases between the two ends. From germline, CDR1 is SQVTM and CDR2 ANQGSEA. The chain's CDR3 is CSVLSGTVYEQYF. For the CDR3, the DNA is TGCAGCGTTCTCTCCGGGACGGTCTACGAGCAGTACTTC.

The V gene is TRBV30, the J gene TRBJ2-6; D is tentatively TRBD1 or TRBD2 (6 bases each). The length of the CDR3 is 17 residues. Germline CDR1 reads GTSNPN; CDR2 reads SVGIG (reference sequence). The V and J ends lost 1 base and 5 bases respectively, with 18 bases between them. The DNA of the CDR3 is TGTGCCTGGAGTGCGGGGGCAGGCGTTAGTAGGGCCAACGTCCTGACTTTC. This gives the protein CAWSAGAGVSRANVLTF.

The table lists this clonotype with a few counts. This chain uses TRBV6-1 with TRBJ2-5; 10 bases are shared with TRBD1. With 5 bases clipped from V and 4 bases from J, the junction kept 19 bases outside the gene matches. CDR1 and CDR2 (germline): MNHNS, SASEGT. This CDR3 spans 19 amino acids. Written as DNA, the CDR3 is TGTGCCAGCAGTAACGCCCCTCTATCCGGGACAGGGGATCGAGAGACCCAGTACTTC. Its translation: CASSNAPLSGTGDRETQYF.

This chain joins TRBV5-8 and TRBJ2-2; D is uncertain. Germline V lookup: CDR1 SGHTS, CDR2 YDEGEE. Trimming took 2 bases from V and 6 from J, leaving 8 bases between them. This CDR3 contains 13 residues. CDR3 coding DNA: TGTGCCAGCAGCTTAGGGTTCCCCGGGGAGCTGTTTTTT. This codes for CASSLGFPGELFF.

This clonotype appeared many times. This chain links TRBV29-1 with TRBJ2-7; D possibly corresponds to TRBD1 (5 bases). V was cut by 2 bases and J by 5 bases, with 7 bases left in between. CDR3 length equals 11 residues. Germline values: CDR1 SQVTM, CDR2 ANQGSEA. The CDR3 spells CSVEIGDEQYF. The CDR3 region has the DNA TGCAGCGTTGAAATAGGGGACGAGCAGTACTTC.

This clonotype has only one observation. The rearrangement links TRBV28 to TRBJ2-5; D possibly uses TRBD1 or TRBD2 (5 bases each). The V end lost 2 bases, the J end lost 4 bases, and 14 bases lay between the germline ends. The CDR3 has 15 amino acids. Germline-derived CDR1 and CDR2 are MDHEN and SYDVKM. CDR3 sequence: CASSLGASLRETQYF. As DNA, the CDR3 is TGTGCCAGCAGTTTAGGGGCTAGCTTGAGAGAGACCCAGTACTTC.

The chain uses TRBV5-1 and TRBJ2-2; 8 bases match TRBD2. This CDR3 is 16 amino acids long. Germline CDR1 reads SGHRS; CDR2 reads YFSETQ. V lost 4 bases and J lost 2; bases outside the gene matches: 7. The CDR3 DNA sequence: TGCGCCAGCAGCGGCAAACTAGCGGAAAACACCGGGGAGCTGTTTTTT. This translates into CASSGKLAENTGELFF.

The table lists this clonotype with many counts. The chain couples TRBV20-1 to TRBJ1-5; D unclear. Germline V lookup: CDR1 DFQATT, CDR2 SNEGSKA (reference sequence). V lost 0 bases and J lost 2, with 11 bases in between. The CDR3 has 15 residues. This chain's CDR3 is CSARDRWSGNQPQHF. The CDR3, as DNA: TGCAGTGCTAGAGATAGGTGGAGCGGCAATCAGCCCCAGCATTTT.

The chain has TRBV20-1 and TRBJ1-6; D remains unclear. V lost 2 bases, J lost 5 bases, and 19 bases lay in between. Germline CDR1 is DFQATT and CDR2 is SNEGSKA (reference sequence). The CDR3 runs to 17 residues. CDR3 region: CSARPFGRGKDNSPLHF. The CDR3 DNA sequence: TGCAGTGCTAGACCATTCGGCCGGGGAAAGGATAATTCACCCCTCCACTTT.

The chain uses TRBV5-1 and TRBJ1-2; maybe TRBD1 (6 bases). The V gene lost 3 bases and the J gene lost 0 bases, with 12 bases spanning the gap. Germline V gene lookup returns CDR1 SGHRS and CDR2 YFSETQ. This CDR3 is 15 amino acids long. The CDR3 nucleotides are TGCGCCAGCAGCTCCGGGGGGGCCCCTAACTATGGCTACACCTTC. Its translation is CASSSGGAPNYGYTF. Full variable domain (missing parts from reference TRBV5-1 and TRBJ1-2): KAGVTQTPRYLIKTRGQQVTLSCSPISGHRSVSWYQQTPGQGLQFLFEYFSETQRNKGNFPGRFSGRQFSNSRSEMNVSTLELGDSALYLCASSSGGAPNYGYTFGSGTRLTVV.

This clonotype was seen a few times. V usage is TRBV5-5 and J usage is TRBJ2-5, with 9 bases aligning to TRBD1. CDR3 size: 13 residues. V lost 5 bases and J lost 5; bases outside the gene matches: 4. The V gene's germline CDR1 is SGHKS and CDR2 YYEKEE (reference sequence). The CDR3 region is CASSDRGKETQYF. The CDR3 DNA sequence: TGTGCCAGCAGTGACAGGGGGAAGGAGACCCAGTACTTC.

The chain carries TRBV5-1 and TRBJ2-2; 8 nucleotides align to TRBD1. V shed 3 bases, J shed 5 bases, and the junction held 6 bases outside the gene matches. This CDR3 contains 15 residues. The germline V gene has CDR1 SGHRS and CDR2 YFSETQ. The CDR3 bases are TGCGCCAGCAGCTGGGGGACAGGTTTAACCGGGGAGCTGTTTTTT. Its protein is CASSWGTGLTGELFF.

The table lists this clonotype with a few counts. The J gene is TRBJ2-2, the V gene TRBV7-2; 10 bases fit TRBD2. CDR1 is SGHTA, CDR2 FQGNSA, per germline. The J segment lost 6 bases and the V segment lost 0 bases, leaving 4 bases of the junction unmatched. The length of the CDR3 is 16 residues. CDR3 region: CASSLAPSGSSGELFF. The CDR3 DNA reads as TGTGCCAGCAGCTTAGCCCCTAGCGGGAGCTCCGGGGAGCTGTTTTTT.

V is TRBV7-9 and J is TRBJ1-6; possible D gene TRBD1, 5 bases. The CDR3 loop spans 13 amino acids. Trimming stripped 6 bases from V and 10 bases from J, with 13 bases between. Per germline, CDR1 SEHNR and CDR2 FQNEAQ (reference sequence). In DNA, the CDR3 is TGTGCCAGCAGACCCAGGGAGAACTCACCCCTCCACTTT. Protein: CASRPRENSPLHF.

This clonotype was counted many times. The chain carries TRBV7-7 and TRBJ2-2, with TRBD2 identical over 15 bases. CDR1 and CDR2 from the germline V gene are SSHAT and FNYEAQ (reference sequence). The CDR3 runs 16 residues. Germline trimming cut 5 bases from V and 5 bases from J; bases unmatched to any gene: 3. CDR3 coding DNA: TGTGCCAGCAGCCCAGGACTAGCGGGAGGGACCGGGGAGCTGTTTTTT. Its protein product is CASSPGLAGGTGELFF.

The chain uses TRBV7-6 and TRBJ2-1; 8 bases map to TRBD1. Germline V lookup: CDR1 SGHVS, CDR2 FNYEAQ. The CDR3 contains 16 residues. The trim removed 4 bases at V and 6 bases at J, leaving 11 bases unmatched. The CDR3 DNA follows: TGTGCCAGCAGCTCCGGGACAGGCCAGTCTGGCAATGAGCAGTTCTTC. This sequence encodes CASSSGTGQSGNEQFF.

A remark on this clonotype: A much bigger clone sits one base away, suggesting this may be a read error. Likely a read error: the CDR3 ends without its conserved phenylalanine or tryptophan. The chain carries TRBV29-1 and TRBJ2-1; 8 nucleotides agree with TRBD2. This CDR3 comprises 17 residues. Germline assignment: CDR1 SQVTM and CDR2 ANQGSEA. V gave up 1 base and J gave up 3 bases; unmatched junction bases: 11. DNA for the CDR3: TGCAGCGTTGAAGTCCGGGTCGGGGGGGGCAGCTACAATGAGCAGTTCCTC. Its translation is CSVEVRVGGGSYNEQFL.

This clonotype was detected ten times or more. Written as DNA, the CDR3 is TGTGCCAGCAGAAAGACGGGGGGGCTGGGCACTGAAGCTTTCTTT. Its protein product is CASRKTGGLGTEAFF. V gene TRBV6-1 combines with J gene TRBJ1-1, with D tentatively TRBD1 (6 bases). The CDR3 totals 15 residues. Trimming left V 6 bases short and J 4 bases short, with 18 bases between. Per germline, CDR1 MNHNS and CDR2 SASEGT.

This clonotype was seen more than once but under ten times. V usage is TRBV24-1 and J usage is TRBJ2-3; 7 bases are a match to TRBD2. Germline trimming cut 4 bases from V and 2 bases from J; bases unmatched to any gene: 8. The CDR3 is 16 amino acids. Looked up from germline, CDR1 is KGHDR and CDR2 is SFDVKD. CDR3 amino acids: CATSDRAREITDTQYF. As DNA, the CDR3 is TGTGCCACCAGTGACCGGGCGCGGGAGATCACAGATACGCAGTATTTT.

The chain has TRBV5-5 and TRBJ1-1, with a possible D match to TRBD1 (6 bases). CDR1 and CDR2 (germline): SGHKS, YYEKEE (reference sequence). Trimming cost V 4 bases and J 6 bases, with 10 bases left between them. The CDR3 is 12 residues long. CDR3 nucleotide sequence: TGTGCCAGCAGCCGGGACATCCCTGAAGCTTTCTTT. Translation: CASSRDIPEAFF.

This clonotype was seen many times. This chain joins TRBV7-9 and TRBJ2-1; D unclear. With 5 bases removed from V and 2 bases from J, the gap between germline ends came to 13 bases. Germline values: CDR1 SEHNR, CDR2 FQNEAQ (reference sequence). This CDR3 is 15 amino acids long. DNA for the CDR3: TGTGCCAGCAGCCGGCCCCAAAGCACCTACAATGAGCAGTTCTTC. Translated: CASSRPQSTYNEQFF.

This clonotype was observed a few times. As DNA, the CDR3 is TGTGCCAGCAGTAACGGGACACCAAACAATGAGCAGTTCTTC. Residues: CASSNGTPNNEQFF. The chain joins TRBV27 to TRBJ2-1; tentatively, D is TRBD1 (6 bases). The CDR3 runs to 14 residues. Germline loops: CDR1 MNHEY, CDR2 SMNVEV (reference sequence). V lost 5 bases and J lost 5, with 13 bases in between.

This clonotype was seen repeatedly, ten times or more. This chain joins TRBV20-1 and TRBJ2-4; no reliable D call. V was cut by 5 bases and J by 2 bases, with 13 bases left in between. Germline loops: CDR1 DFQATT, CDR2 SNEGSKA (reference sequence). CDR3 length: 14 amino acids. CDR3 coding DNA: TGCAGTGCTCGCCCCGGGTCCACCAAAAACATTCAGTACTTC. Residues: CSARPGSTKNIQYF.

The rearrangement links TRBV15 to TRBJ2-5; D uncertain. CDR3 length: 15 amino acids. Per germline, CDR1 LNHNV and CDR2 YYDKDF (reference sequence). Trimming stripped 0 bases from V and 2 bases from J, with 10 bases between. CDR3 sequence reads: CATSRDLGAQETQYF. The CDR3, as DNA: TGTGCCACCAGCAGAGATCTGGGCGCTCAAGAGACCCAGTACTTC.

This clonotype was observed a few times. The chain recombines TRBV20-1 with TRBJ1-2; D is perhaps TRBD1 (6 bases). This CDR3 has 13 residues. Germline CDR1 reads DFQATT; CDR2 reads SNEGSKA (reference sequence). V lost 5 bases to trimming and J lost 5 bases, with 15 bases between them. CDR3 protein: CSAGGLLRYGYTF. Written as DNA, the CDR3 is TGCAGTGCTGGGGGGCTACTCCGGTATGGCTACACCTTC.